The next 24 T cell receptor beta chains were all read from a single sample in a study of neurological immune-mediated disorders. Using its own MiXCR run on the 5' RACE reads, TCRdb lists one record per CDR3 protein. The table includes about 55,000 distinct CDR3 sequences, roughly 3.5% detected once. Material for sequencing was PBMCs. The origin of the receptors is a man aged 25 to 40 with multiple sclerosis.

This clonotype was counted many times. The chain has TRBV7-2 and TRBJ1-2; tentatively, D is TRBD1 (6 bases). Germline loops: CDR1 SGHTA, CDR2 FQGNSA. Trimming left V 5 bases short and J 2 bases short, with 21 bases between. The CDR3 consists of 17 residues. CDR3 DNA: TGTGCCAGCAGCCCCTCACCGCTCAGGGGTAAAAACTATGGCTACACCTTC. It is translated as CASSPSPLRGKNYGYTF.

The sample holds many counts of this clonotype. J is TRBJ2-1 and V is TRBV20-1, with D uncertain. CDR1 is DFQATT, CDR2 SNEGSKA, per germline (reference sequence). The CDR3 totals 10 residues. Deletions cut 6 bases from V and 9 bases from J, with 9 bases between. CDR3 bases: TGCAGTGCCTCGTCGGGTGAGCAGTTCTTC. Its protein is CSASSGEQFF.

This clonotype came up a few times. One junction end does not reproduce the germline sequence, and a read error may be involved. CDR3 DNA: TGCGCCAGCAGCCAAGAGTTCTATAGCAATCAGCCCCAGAATTTT. It yields the protein CASSQEFYSNQPQNF. The chain recombines TRBV4-1 with TRBJ1-5; D remains unclear. Per the germline V gene, CDR1 is MGHRA and CDR2 is YSYEKL. This CDR3 has 15 amino acids.

This clonotype has at least ten counts. This sequence joins TRBV20-1 and TRBJ2-1, with D perhaps matching TRBD1 (6 bases). Trimming left V 1 base short and J 9 bases short, with 10 bases between. This CDR3 comprises 12 residues. Germline values: CDR1 DFQATT, CDR2 SNEGSKA (reference sequence). The CDR3, as DNA: TGCAGTGCTAGAGCAGCCAGGGGTGAGCAGTTCTTC. Its translation: CSARAARGEQFF.

This clonotype was observed many times. The chain links TRBV7-3 to TRBJ2-1; the match to TRBD2 covers 7 bases. This CDR3 has 14 residues. Germline V CDR1 and CDR2: SGHTA, FQGTGA. V lost 4 bases, J lost 9 bases, and 9 bases stayed unmatched. The CDR3 protein is CASSSGLGRGEQFF. The CDR3 DNA is TGTGCCAGCAGCTCTGGACTAGGTCGGGGTGAGCAGTTCTTC.

As for this clonotype: A much larger clone is a single base away; this may be a read error. The V gene is TRBV7-9, the J gene TRBJ2-7; D gene unclear. Per the germline V gene, CDR1 is SEHNR and CDR2 is FQNEAQ (reference sequence). The CDR3 runs 13 residues. V lost 1 base, J lost 1 base, and 5 bases lay in between. The CDR3 DNA is TGTGCCAGCAGCTTAGTGGTGTCCTACGAGCAGTACTTC. Amino acid sequence: CASSLVVSYEQYF. Drawing the rest from reference TRBV7-9 and TRBJ2-7, the complete variable domain is DTGVSQNPRHKITKRGQNVTFRCDPISEHNRLYWYRQTLGQGPEFLTYFQNEAQLEKSRLLSDRFSAERPKGSFSTLEIQRTEQGDSAMYLCASSLVVSYEQYFGPGTRLTVT.

This clonotype was seen at least ten times. The CDR3 nucleotides read TGTGCCAGCAGATTTAGCGGGGGGGGCGACGAGCAGTACTTC. Translation: CASRFSGGGDEQYF. The genes are TRBV7-2 and TRBJ2-7; 11 positions agree with TRBD2. Trimming took 6 bases from V and 5 from J; bases not matched to a gene: 6. CDR1 is SGHTA, CDR2 FQGNSA, per germline. This CDR3 spans 14 amino acids.

In its sample, this clonotype was seen many times. The CDR3 DNA sequence: TGTGCCACCAGCAGAGGACTAGCGGCCGCCTACAATGAGCAGTTCTTC. Its protein is CATSRGLAAAYNEQFF. This sequence joins TRBV15 and TRBJ2-1; 9 bases align to TRBD2. The length of the CDR3 is 16 residues. The trim removed 1 base at V and 2 bases at J, leaving 3 bases unmatched. Germline assignment: CDR1 LNHNV and CDR2 YYDKDF (reference sequence). Based on the CDR3 plus reference TRBV15 and TRBJ2-1, the full variable domain is DAMVIQNPRYQVTQFGKPVTLSCSQTLNHNVMYWYQQKSSQAPKLLFHYYDKDFNNEADTPDNFQSRRPNTSFCFLDIRSPGLGDTAMYLCATSRGLAAAYNEQFFGPGTRLTVL.

This clonotype was detected ten times or more. This chain links TRBV15 with TRBJ1-1, with unresolved D. Trimming took off 0 bases at V and 2 bases at J, with 4 bases between the two ends. Germline assignment: CDR1 LNHNV and CDR2 YYDKDF (reference sequence). CDR3 size: 13 residues. CDR3 sequence (DNA): TGTGCCACCAGCAGAGATGGAAACACTGAAGCTTTCTTT. Its protein is CATSRDGNTEAFF.

This clonotype was recorded at least ten times. This sequence joins TRBV5-1 and TRBJ1-1, with 9 nucleotides matching TRBD1. The CDR3 extends over 16 amino acids. Germline CDR1 and CDR2: SGHRS and YFSETQ. Germline trimming cut 3 bases from V and 4 bases from J; bases unmatched to any gene: 10. For the CDR3, the DNA is TGCGCCAGCAGCTCGGGGACAGGGCTGAGTGGCACTGAAGCTTTCTTT. It translates to CASSSGTGLSGTEAFF. The variable domain in full, completed from reference TRBV5-1 and TRBJ1-1, reads KAGVTQTPRYLIKTRGQQVTLSCSPISGHRSVSWYQQTPGQGLQFLFEYFSETQRNKGNFPGRFSGRQFSNSRSEMNVSTLELGDSALYLCASSSGTGLSGTEAFFGQGTRLTVV.

This clonotype was seen repeatedly, ten times or more. This chain connects TRBV20-1 to TRBJ1-1, with no clear D. The CDR3 runs 11 residues. V was shortened by 1 base and J by 5 bases, with 5 bases between the two germline ends. Germline lookup yields CDR1 DFQATT and CDR2 SNEGSKA (reference sequence). CDR3 nucleotides: TGCAGTGCTAGAGGGGTAACTGAAGCTTTCTTT. The encoded protein is CSARGVTEAFF.

Comments on this clonotype: The CDR3 end shows no conserved phenylalanine or tryptophan, and so a read error is likely. For the CDR3, the DNA is TGCGCCAGCAGCCCCAACCGGGGCGGCCCGTATGGCTACACCATC. Translating gives CASSPNRGGPYGYTI. This sequence joins TRBV5-1 and TRBJ1-2; possible D gene TRBD1, 5 bases. This CDR3 spans 15 amino acids. Germline V gene lookup returns CDR1 SGHRS and CDR2 YFSETQ. Trimming cost V 4 bases and J 5 bases, with 18 bases left between them.

A word on this clonotype: At one end, the junction sequence differs from germline, possibly due to a read error. The chain has TRBV7-7 and TRBJ2-5; TRBD1 matches at 8 bases. Germline V gene lookup returns CDR1 SSHAT and CDR2 FNYEAQ (reference sequence). The CDR3 extends over 14 amino acids. The chain's CDR3 is CASSPNTGGETQYF. As DNA, the CDR3 is TGTGCTAGCAGCCCTAACACAGGGGGAGAGACCCAGTACTTC.

In the case of this clonotype: Because the CDR3 is missing its conserved closing phenylalanine or tryptophan, this is likely a read error. V gene TRBV6-5 combines with J gene TRBJ2-7; 8 nucleotides agree with TRBD1. The CDR3 spans 14 residues. V gave up 4 bases and J gave up 5 bases; unmatched junction bases: 7. The V gene's germline CDR1 is MNHEY and CDR2 SVGAGI. DNA of the CDR3: TGTGCCAGCAGTTTCAGGGGGCTGGGAAACGAGCAGTACAAC. Translated, it gives CASSFRGLGNEQYN.

This clonotype appeared many times. Mismatch with germline at one junction end may stem from a read error. The V call is TRBV20-1, the J call TRBJ2-1, with 10 nucleotides matching TRBD2. Germline V gene lookup returns CDR1 DFQATT and CDR2 SNEGSKA (reference sequence). This CDR3 comprises 12 residues. This CDR3 reads CSARDLSAGGIF. For the CDR3, the DNA is TGCAGTGCTAGAGATCTATCAGCGGGGGGGATCTTC.

This clonotype was observed at least ten times. This sequence joins TRBV7-3 and TRBJ2-5; 12 bases are a match to TRBD2. V was pared by 2 bases and J by 0 bases, with 1 base of the junction left unmatched. The germline CDR1 and CDR2 sequences are SGHTA and FQGTGA. The CDR3 is 16 amino acids. CDR3 in amino acids: CASSLGLAGYQETQYF. CDR3 coding DNA: TGTGCCAGCAGCTTAGGACTAGCGGGATACCAAGAGACCCAGTACTTC.

This clonotype was seen many times. Mismatch with germline at one junction end may stem from a read error. The V gene is TRBV7-9, the J gene TRBJ1-5; no clear D gene. CDR1 is SEHNR and CDR2 is FQNEAQ in the germline V gene (reference sequence). The length of the CDR3 is 12 residues. The CDR3 sequence: CASSLINQPQNF. The CDR3 bases are TGTGCCAGCAGCTTGATTAATCAGCCCCAGAATTTT. Full variable domain (remainder filled in from reference TRBV7-9 and TRBJ1-5): DTGVSQNPRHKITKRGQNVTFRCDPISEHNRLYWYRQTLGQGPEFLTYFQNEAQLEKSRLLSDRFSAERPKGSFSTLEIQRTEQGDSAMYLCASSLINQPQNFGDGTRLSIL.

In this sample, this clonotype turned up many times. CDR3 sequence (DNA): TGCAGTGCCCTACAGGGGGCAGGAGAAAAACTGTTTTTT. As protein: CSALQGAGEKLFF. The V call is TRBV20-1, the J call TRBJ1-4; TRBD1 matches at 9 bases. Germline-derived CDR1 and CDR2 are DFQATT and SNEGSKA (reference sequence). The length of the CDR3 is 13 residues. Trimming cost V 6 bases and J 8 bases; bases outside gene matches: 7.

This clonotype was counted many times. J is TRBJ1-1 and V is TRBV20-1; possibly TRBD1 for D (5 bases). Germline CDR1 DFQATT, CDR2 SNEGSKA (reference sequence). This CDR3 is 14 amino acids long. V shed 3 bases and J shed 0 bases, with 11 bases lying between them. The DNA of the CDR3 is TGCAGTGCTAGCAGACAGACACTGAACACTGAAGCTTTCTTT. Translating it yields CSASRQTLNTEAFF.

This clonotype was observed at least ten times. The chain uses TRBV28 and TRBJ1-1; the D is unclear. V gave up 6 bases and J gave up 4 bases, with 6 bases separating them. The germline gives CDR1 MDHEN, CDR2 SYDVKM. The CDR3 is 11 residues long. The CDR3 DNA is TGTGCCAGCAGACGAGTCACTGAAGCTTTCTTT. Its protein product is CASRRVTEAFF.

This clonotype was recorded at least ten times. The chain combines TRBV5-1 with TRBJ2-3; 14 positions agree with TRBD2. V shed 4 bases and J 3 bases; nucleotides not matched to a gene: 4. Looked up from germline, CDR1 is SGHRS and CDR2 is YFSETQ. The CDR3 loop spans 16 amino acids. The CDR3 bases are TGCGCCAGCAGCCCGAGGACTAGCGGGGGGACAGATACGCAGTATTTT. Translation: CASSPRTSGGTDTQYF.

In this sample, this clonotype turned up many times. V usage is TRBV3-1 and J usage is TRBJ1-2, with 8 bases identical to TRBD1. Germline V gene lookup returns CDR1 LGHDT and CDR2 YNNKEL (reference sequence). With V trimmed by 1 base and J by 3 bases, 7 bases remained unmatched. The CDR3 length is 16 residues. The DNA for the CDR3 is TGTGCCAGCAGCCAAGCGGTCTCAGGGGGCTACTATGGCTACACCTTC. Translated: CASSQAVSGGYYGYTF.

At least ten counts were recorded for this clonotype. The chain couples TRBV20-1 to TRBJ1-1; tentatively, D is TRBD1 (5 bases). The germline V gene encodes CDR1 DFQATT and CDR2 SNEGSKA (reference sequence). V shed 1 base and J shed 0 bases, with 24 bases lying between them. The CDR3 contains 19 residues. CDR3 sequence (DNA): TGCAGTGCTAGAGTCGTGCCCGGGCCAGGGAGGGTGGTGAACACTGAAGCTTTCTTT. Translated: CSARVVPGPGRVVNTEAFF.

This clonotype was counted only a few times. The chain employs TRBV18 and TRBJ1-2; the D is unclear. The CDR3 has 14 amino acids. V lost 1 base and J 3 bases, leaving 9 bases between the germline ends. Germline V gene sequence: CDR1 KGHSH, CDR2 LQKENI. The CDR3 here is CASSPQERDYGYTF. CDR3 nucleotides: TGTGCCAGCTCACCACAGGAAAGGGACTATGGCTACACCTTC.